The 22 T cell receptor beta chains below all came from one sample that was sequenced in a study of T cells in Graves' hyperthyroidism and ophthalmopathy. TCR beta CDR3 sequences were amplified from RNA transcripts. HTBI primers were employed in a first-round RT-PCR of the TCR CDR3. TCRdb fed the multiplex PCR reads into MiXCR, producing one record per CDR3 protein. Of hundreds of thousands of distinct CDR3 sequences detected, approximately 15% appear once; the ten largest clones hold around 12%. Sequences were obtained from blood. The receptors come from a woman aged 45-60 years with Graves' ophthalmopathy.

This clonotype showed up many times. This chain joins TRBV20-1 and TRBJ2-3; no reliable D call. In germline, CDR1 is DFQATT, CDR2 SNEGSKA (reference sequence). With 6 bases removed from V and 0 bases from J, the gap between germline ends came to 10 bases. CDR3 length: 13 residues. The CDR3 bases are TGCAGTGCCCTGACTCGTAGCACAGATACGCAGTATTTT. This translates into CSALTRSTDTQYF.

In its sample, this clonotype was seen many times. The chain uses TRBV7-2 and TRBJ2-5; TRBD2 aligns across 10 bases. Germline CDR1 SGHTA, CDR2 FQGNSA. Trimming cost V 5 bases and J 1 base; bases outside gene matches: 4. CDR3 length: 15 residues. The CDR3 DNA reads TGTGCCAGCAGCACCCGGACTAGCGGCCAAGAGACCCAGTACTTC. It specifies CASSTRTSGQETQYF.

The V and J genes are TRBV15 and TRBJ2-4; 7 bases line up with TRBD1. Germline loops: CDR1 LNHNV, CDR2 YYDKDF (reference sequence). The CDR3 is 15 amino acids. With 0 bases clipped from V and 5 bases from J, the junction kept 4 bases outside the gene matches. Here the CDR3 reads CATSRDYGQENIQYF. CDR3 nucleotide sequence: TGTGCCACCAGCAGAGATTACGGACAGGAAAACATTCAGTACTTC.

Ten or more counts support this clonotype. The chain joins TRBV7-2 to TRBJ2-7, with 7 bases aligning to TRBD2. The junction had 8 bases not matched to a gene; V was cut back by 6 bases and J by 0 bases. The CDR3 has 15 residues. Germline-derived CDR1 and CDR2 are SGHTA and FQGNSA. The CDR3 bases are TGTGCCAGCAGGTCAAGCGGGACTAACTCCTACGAGCAGTACTTC. It yields the protein CASRSSGTNSYEQYF.

The chain carries TRBV6-2 or TRBV6-3 and TRBJ2-7; perhaps TRBD2 as D (5 bases). This CDR3 spans 14 amino acids. CDR1 is MNHEY and CDR2 is SVGEGT in the germline V gene. The germline V and J ends were trimmed by 5 bases and 3 bases, with 14 bases remaining between them. The CDR3 DNA is TGTGCCAGCAGTGCCGGGGAACAGAGCTACGAGCAGTACTTC. Its translation: CASSAGEQSYEQYF.

In its sample, this clonotype was seen a few times. The V call is TRBV28, the J call TRBJ1-5; 7 bases are shared with TRBD1. Germline CDR1 is MDHEN and CDR2 is SYDVKM. The CDR3 is 19 residues long. The ends lost 2 bases at V and 2 bases at J; junction bases unmatched: 15. In nucleotides, the CDR3 is TGTGCCAGCAGTTTAAAATCCGGGTTCGACAGGGTTGGCAATCAGCCCCAGCATTTT. Amino acid sequence: CASSLKSGFDRVGNQPQHF.

This clonotype was observed at least ten times. The rearrangement joins TRBV6-1 to TRBJ2-2; TRBD2 aligns across 7 bases. This CDR3 comprises 16 residues. Germline CDR1 reads MNHNS; CDR2 reads SASEGT. The trim removed 8 bases at V and 1 base at J, leaving 10 bases unmatched. CDR3 loop: CASRLSGGVNTGELFF. The CDR3, as DNA: TGTGCCAGCCGCTTGTCGGGGGGAGTGAACACCGGGGAGCTGTTTTTT.

This clonotype was seen a few times. V usage is TRBV28 and J usage is TRBJ2-1; a possible D gene is TRBD2 (6 bases). V was trimmed by 2 bases and J by 12 bases, leaving 14 bases between them. Germline V lookup: CDR1 MDHEN, CDR2 SYDVKM. The CDR3 extends over 13 amino acids. The CDR3 region has the DNA TGTGCCAGCAGTTTAGCGGGGCCTCGAGTGCAGTTCTTC. The encoded protein is CASSLAGPRVQFF.

The V and J genes are TRBV19 and TRBJ2-2; 9 bases are shared with TRBD2. The CDR3 runs 17 residues. Unmatched junction bases numbered 14, after V lost 4 bases and J lost 8 bases. From germline, CDR1 is LNHDA and CDR2 SQIVND (reference sequence). The CDR3 is CASSRGPSGAFTGELFF. In nucleotides, the CDR3 is TGTGCCAGTAGTAGGGGACCTAGCGGGGCTTTTACTGGGGAGCTGTTTTTT.

Details on this clonotype: A clone one base away is much larger, so this may be a read error. The chain combines TRBV24-1 with TRBJ2-2; TRBD2 agrees at 7 bases. Germline V CDR1 and CDR2: KGHDR, SFDVKD. The CDR3 has 15 amino acids. The CDR3 DNA sequence: TGTGCCACCAATGATTCCTCCGGGGGACTAAGGGAGCTGTTTTTT. Its translation: CATNDSSGGLRELFF.

This clonotype showed up many times. The chain employs TRBV20-1 and TRBJ2-5; D unclear. Germline V CDR1 and CDR2: DFQATT, SNEGSKA (reference sequence). This CDR3 region has 13 residues. Deletions cut 1 base from V and 5 bases from J, with 11 bases between. CDR3 in DNA: TGCAGTGCTAGAGTACGAGCTTTGGAGACCCAGTACTTC. It is translated as CSARVRALETQYF.

This clonotype has a count of ten or more. The chain employs TRBV28 and TRBJ1-2; D is perhaps TRBD1 (5 bases). The CDR3 is 14 amino acids. V was shortened by 5 bases and J by 0 bases, with 10 bases between the two germline ends. Germline V gives CDR1 MDHEN, CDR2 SYDVKM. The CDR3 nucleotides read TGTGCCAGCAGTGGACAACTTTCTAACTATGGCTACACCTTC. Protein sequence: CASSGQLSNYGYTF.

This clonotype was observed a handful of times. The genes are TRBV4-3 and TRBJ2-7; maybe TRBD1 (5 bases). The CDR3 loop spans 21 amino acids. V was pared by 4 bases and J by 5 bases, with 36 bases between. Germline V gene lookup returns CDR1 LGHNA and CDR2 YSLEER. CDR3 residues: CASSLQRLVVTTKQGVHEQYF. The CDR3 bases are TGCGCCAGCAGCCTCCAGCGCTTGGTGGTCACCACGAAGCAGGGCGTCCACGAGCAGTACTTC.

This clonotype occurred many times. This chain's CDR3 is CASSAGGLDEQFF. The DNA of the CDR3 is TGTGCCAGCAGCGCAGGGGGTTTGGATGAGCAGTTCTTC. The chain combines TRBV7-2 with TRBJ2-1; 7 positions match TRBD1. Per germline, CDR1 SGHTA and CDR2 FQGNSA. V lost 5 bases and J lost 8; bases outside the gene matches: 6. The CDR3 length is 13 residues.

The gene calls are TRBV12-3 or TRBV12-4 and TRBJ1-2; 9 nucleotides agree with TRBD1. The CDR3 is made up of 15 amino acids. Losses at the gene ends were 5 bases for V and 4 bases for J; bases not matched to a gene: 8. CDR3 residues: CASSTGTGRLYGYTF. In DNA form, the CDR3 reads TGTGCCAGCAGTACCGGGACAGGGCGGCTCTATGGCTACACCTTC.

This clonotype was seen many times. V usage is TRBV20-1 and J usage is TRBJ2-7; 9 bases align to TRBD2. The CDR3 loop spans 14 amino acids. Germline-derived CDR1 and CDR2 are DFQATT and SNEGSKA (reference sequence). With V trimmed by 5 bases and J by 4 bases, 9 bases remained unmatched. The CDR3, as DNA: TGCAGTGCTCTTCGACTAGCGGCCCTTTACGAGCAGTACTTC. This codes for CSALRLAALYEQYF.

This clonotype has more than one count but fewer than ten. V and J are TRBV4-3 and TRBJ2-7; no reliable D call. Germline V gene sequence: CDR1 LGHNA, CDR2 YSLEER. The ends were cut back, 0 bases at V and 0 bases at J, with 12 bases in the middle. The CDR3 runs 16 residues. The CDR3 DNA reads as TGCGCCAGCAGCCAAGATGGGCGGACCCGCTCCTACGAGCAGTACTTC. Protein: CASSQDGRTRSYEQYF.

V gene TRBV7-9 combines with J gene TRBJ1-2; 10 bases match TRBD1. Germline V gene lookup returns CDR1 SEHNR and CDR2 FQNEAQ (reference sequence). This CDR3 region has 16 residues. With 3 bases clipped from V and 6 bases from J, the junction kept 10 bases outside the gene matches. Written as DNA, the CDR3 is TGTGCCAGCAGCTTGGGGAAGGGGACAGGGGCTGATGGCTACACCTTC. It translates to CASSLGKGTGADGYTF. The entire variable domain, with the rest obtained from reference TRBV7-9 and TRBJ1-2, is as follows: DTGVSQNPRHKITKRGQNVTFRCDPISEHNRLYWYRQTLGQGPEFLTYFQNEAQLEKSRLLSDRFSAERPKGSFSTLEIQRTEQGDSAMYLCASSLGKGTGADGYTFGSGTRLTVV.

This clonotype was found a few times. The genes are TRBV10-3 and TRBJ2-7; no definite D call. This CDR3 comprises 12 residues. Trimming cost V 7 bases and J 1 base, with 8 bases left between them. Germline V gene lookup returns CDR1 ENHRY and CDR2 SYGVKD. The CDR3: CAITSASYEQYF. CDR3 DNA: TGTGCCATCACCTCGGCGTCCTACGAGCAGTACTTC.

The table lists this clonotype with many counts. The V and J genes are TRBV11-2 and TRBJ1-2, with a possible D match to TRBD1 (5 bases). The germline CDR1 and CDR2 sequences are SGHAT and FQNNGV. V was cut by 1 base and J by 4 bases, with 13 bases left in between. CDR3 size: 15 residues. The CDR3 sequence: CASSLGRTGTYGYTF. Here the CDR3 DNA reads TGTGCCAGCAGCTTAGGCAGAACCGGGACCTATGGCTACACCTTC.

This clonotype has only a few counts. CDR3 in amino acids: CASSAYRAANQPQHF. The CDR3 DNA follows: TGTGCCAGCAGTGCGTACCGGGCCGCCAATCAGCCCCAGCATTTT. The J gene is TRBJ1-5, the V gene TRBV2, with unresolved D. Germline lookup yields CDR1 SNHLY and CDR2 FYNNEI. CDR3 length: 15 residues. Trimming pared 4 bases from V and 3 bases from J, leaving 13 bases between.

This clonotype was seen a handful of times. V and J are TRBV6-1 and TRBJ1-2; D unresolved. This CDR3 has 14 residues. The ends were cut back, 6 bases at V and 4 bases at J, with 15 bases in the middle. Looked up from germline, CDR1 is MNHNS and CDR2 is SASEGT. The CDR3 coding sequence is TGTGCCAGCAGGCCCTGGGCGAGGCCCTATGGCTACACCTTC. Amino acids: CASRPWARPYGYTF.